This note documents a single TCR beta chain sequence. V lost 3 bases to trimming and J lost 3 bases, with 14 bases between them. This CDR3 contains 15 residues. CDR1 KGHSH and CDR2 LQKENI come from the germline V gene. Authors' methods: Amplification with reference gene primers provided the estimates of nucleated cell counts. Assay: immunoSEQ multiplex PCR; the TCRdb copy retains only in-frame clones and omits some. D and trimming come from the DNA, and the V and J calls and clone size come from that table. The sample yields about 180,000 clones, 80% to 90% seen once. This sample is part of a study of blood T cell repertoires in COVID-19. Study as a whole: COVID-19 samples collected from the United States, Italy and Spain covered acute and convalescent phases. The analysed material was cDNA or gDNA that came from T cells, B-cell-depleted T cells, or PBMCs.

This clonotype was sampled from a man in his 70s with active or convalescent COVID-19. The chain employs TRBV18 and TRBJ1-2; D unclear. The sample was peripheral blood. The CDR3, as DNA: TGTGCCAGCTCACCCCGGCCGGAGGGAGACTATGGCTACACCTTC. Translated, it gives CASSPRPEGDYGYTF. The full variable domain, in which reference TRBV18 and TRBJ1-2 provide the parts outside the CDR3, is NAGVMQNPRHLVRRRGQEARLRCSPMKGHSHVYWYRQLPEEGLKFMVYLQKENIIDESGMPKERFSAEFPKEGPSILRIQQVVRGDSAAYFCASSPRPEGDYGYTFGSGTRLTVV.